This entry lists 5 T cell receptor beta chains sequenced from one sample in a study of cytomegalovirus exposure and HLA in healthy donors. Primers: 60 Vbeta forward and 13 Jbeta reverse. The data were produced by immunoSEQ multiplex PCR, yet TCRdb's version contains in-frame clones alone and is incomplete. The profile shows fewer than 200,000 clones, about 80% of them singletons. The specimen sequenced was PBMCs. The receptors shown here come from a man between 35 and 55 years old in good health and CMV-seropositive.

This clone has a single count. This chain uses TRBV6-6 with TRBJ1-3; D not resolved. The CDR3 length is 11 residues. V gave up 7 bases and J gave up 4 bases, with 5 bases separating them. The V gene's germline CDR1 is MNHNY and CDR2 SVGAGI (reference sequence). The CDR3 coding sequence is TGTGCCAGCACAGGAGGAAACACCATATATTTT. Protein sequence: CASTGGNTIYF.

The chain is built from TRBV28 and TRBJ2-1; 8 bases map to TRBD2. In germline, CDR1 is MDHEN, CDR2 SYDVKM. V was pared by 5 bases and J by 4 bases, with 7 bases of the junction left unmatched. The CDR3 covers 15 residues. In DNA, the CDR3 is TGTGCCAGCAGTCAACTAGCGGAAATATACAATGAGCAGTTCTTC. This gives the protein CASSQLAEIYNEQFF.

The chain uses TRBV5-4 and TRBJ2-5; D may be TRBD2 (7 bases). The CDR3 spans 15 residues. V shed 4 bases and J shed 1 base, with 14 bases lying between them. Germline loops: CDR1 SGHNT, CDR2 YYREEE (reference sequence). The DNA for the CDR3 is TGTGCCAGCAGCCCGGGGGGCAGGGTCCAAGAGACCCAGTACTTC. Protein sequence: CASSPGGRVQETQYF.

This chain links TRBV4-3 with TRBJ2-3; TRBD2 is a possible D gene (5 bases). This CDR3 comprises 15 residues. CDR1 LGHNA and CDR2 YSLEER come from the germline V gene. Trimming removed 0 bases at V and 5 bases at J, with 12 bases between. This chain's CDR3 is CASSQEWQAGDTQYF. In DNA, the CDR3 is TGCGCCAGCAGCCAAGAATGGCAGGCGGGAGATACGCAGTATTTT.

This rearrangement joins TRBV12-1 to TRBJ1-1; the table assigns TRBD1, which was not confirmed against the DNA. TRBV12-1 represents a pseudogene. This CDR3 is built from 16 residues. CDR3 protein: CASSLTGDEKNTEAFF. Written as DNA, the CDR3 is TGTGCCAGCAGCTTGACAGGGGATGAGAAGAACACTGAAGCTTTCTTT.